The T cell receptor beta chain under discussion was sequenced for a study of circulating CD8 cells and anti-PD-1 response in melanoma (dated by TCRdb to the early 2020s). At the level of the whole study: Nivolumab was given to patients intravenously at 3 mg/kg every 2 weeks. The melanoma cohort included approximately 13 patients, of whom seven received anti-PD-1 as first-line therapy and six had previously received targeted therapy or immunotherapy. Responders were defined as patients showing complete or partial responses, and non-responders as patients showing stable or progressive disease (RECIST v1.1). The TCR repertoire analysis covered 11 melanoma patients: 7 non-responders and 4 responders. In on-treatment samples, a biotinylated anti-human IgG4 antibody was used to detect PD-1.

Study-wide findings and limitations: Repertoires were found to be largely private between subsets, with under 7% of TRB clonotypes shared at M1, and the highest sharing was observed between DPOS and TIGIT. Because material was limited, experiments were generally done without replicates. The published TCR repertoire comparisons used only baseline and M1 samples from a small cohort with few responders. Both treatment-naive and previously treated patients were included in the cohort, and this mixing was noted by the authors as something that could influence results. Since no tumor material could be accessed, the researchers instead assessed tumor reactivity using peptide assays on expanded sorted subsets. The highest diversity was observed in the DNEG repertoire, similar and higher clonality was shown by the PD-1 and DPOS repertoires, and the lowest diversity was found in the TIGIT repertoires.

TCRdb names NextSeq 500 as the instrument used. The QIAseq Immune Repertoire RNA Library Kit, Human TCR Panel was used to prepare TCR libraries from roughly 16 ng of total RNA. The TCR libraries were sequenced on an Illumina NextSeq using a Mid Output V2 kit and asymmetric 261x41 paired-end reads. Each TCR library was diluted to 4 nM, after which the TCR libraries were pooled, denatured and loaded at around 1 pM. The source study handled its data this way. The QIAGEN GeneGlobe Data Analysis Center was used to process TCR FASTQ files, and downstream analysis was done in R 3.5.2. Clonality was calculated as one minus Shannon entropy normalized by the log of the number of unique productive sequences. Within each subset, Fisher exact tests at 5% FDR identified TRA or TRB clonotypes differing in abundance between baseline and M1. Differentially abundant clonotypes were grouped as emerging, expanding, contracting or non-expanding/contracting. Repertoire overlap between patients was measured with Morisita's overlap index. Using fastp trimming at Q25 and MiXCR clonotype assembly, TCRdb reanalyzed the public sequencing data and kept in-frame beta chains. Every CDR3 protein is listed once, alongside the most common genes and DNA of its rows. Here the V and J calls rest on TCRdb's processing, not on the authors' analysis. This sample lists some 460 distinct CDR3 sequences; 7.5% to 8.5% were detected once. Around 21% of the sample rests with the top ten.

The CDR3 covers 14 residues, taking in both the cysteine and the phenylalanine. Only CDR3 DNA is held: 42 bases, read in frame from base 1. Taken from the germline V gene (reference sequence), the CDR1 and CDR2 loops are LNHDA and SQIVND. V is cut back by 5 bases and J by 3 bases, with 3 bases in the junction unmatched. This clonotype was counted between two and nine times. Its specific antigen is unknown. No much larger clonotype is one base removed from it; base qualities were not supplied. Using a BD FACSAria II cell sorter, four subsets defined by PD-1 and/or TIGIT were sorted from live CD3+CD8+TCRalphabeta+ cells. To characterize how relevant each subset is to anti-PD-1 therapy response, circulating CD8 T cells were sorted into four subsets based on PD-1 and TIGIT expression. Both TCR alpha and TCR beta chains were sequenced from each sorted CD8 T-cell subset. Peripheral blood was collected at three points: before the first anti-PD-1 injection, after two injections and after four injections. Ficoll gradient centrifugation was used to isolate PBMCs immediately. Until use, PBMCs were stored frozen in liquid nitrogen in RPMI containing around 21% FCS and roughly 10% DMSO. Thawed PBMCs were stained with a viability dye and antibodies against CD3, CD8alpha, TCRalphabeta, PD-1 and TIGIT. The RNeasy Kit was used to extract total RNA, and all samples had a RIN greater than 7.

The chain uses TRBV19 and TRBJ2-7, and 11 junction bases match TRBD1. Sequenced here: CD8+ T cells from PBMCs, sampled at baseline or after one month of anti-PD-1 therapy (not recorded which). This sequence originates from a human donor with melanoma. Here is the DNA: TGTGCCAGTAGTCACGGGACAGGGGGCTACGAGCAGTACTTC. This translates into CASSHGTGGYEQYF.